The clone carrying this TCR beta chain came up a few times. MiXCR was run by TCRdb on the RT-PCR reads, yielding one entry per CDR3 protein. This sample has more than 550,000 distinct CDR3 sequences, with over 12% found just once. Input material: memory CD4+ T cells from blood. The source of this sequence is a female donor in good health, serving as a healthy control.

The CDR3 protein is CSVGGGRSNTEAFF. In DNA form, the CDR3 reads TGCAGCGTTGGTGGGGGGCGTTCGAACACTGAAGCTTTCTTT. V gene TRBV29-1 combines with J gene TRBJ1-1; possible D gene TRBD1, 6 bases. The CDR3 runs 14 residues. The V gene's germline CDR1 is SQVTM and CDR2 ANQGSEA. V was shortened by 4 bases and J by 1 base, with 13 bases between the two germline ends.